One and the same sample provided the 25 T cell receptor beta chains below, sequenced in a study of lung T cells in sarcoidosis with Löfgren's syndrome. MiXCR, run by TCRdb on the reads, gives a single entry per CDR3 protein. The sample lists more than 6,500 distinct CDR3 sequences, more than 20% seen once, with under 30% in the top ten. The sample consisted of CD4+ T cells from bronchoalveolar lavage fluid. Receptors were obtained from a human donor with sarcoidosis (Löfgren's syndrome or another form), or a control subject (not recorded which).

This clonotype was counted at least ten times. This chain links TRBV2 with TRBJ1-5, with unresolved D. CDR3 length: 14 amino acids. V lost 4 bases and J 7 bases, leaving 14 bases between the germline ends. Germline V gene sequence: CDR1 SNHLY, CDR2 FYNNEI. The CDR3 loop is CASSVGQPAQPQHF. Here the CDR3 DNA reads TGTGCCAGCAGTGTGGGCCAGCCGGCCCAGCCCCAGCATTTT.

This clonotype is large in the sample. The chain is built from TRBV4-1 and TRBJ1-1; the D gene is possibly TRBD1 (5 bases). Between the trimmed V and J ends, which lost 4 bases and 1 base, there was a span of 10 bases. CDR1 and CDR2 from the germline V gene are MGHRA and YSYEKL. There are 14 residues in the CDR3. The CDR3 spells CASSLGHANTEAFF. For the CDR3, the DNA is TGCGCCAGCAGCCTTGGACACGCGAACACTGAAGCTTTCTTT.

This clonotype was detected ten times or more. The J gene is TRBJ1-5, the V gene TRBV11-2; D remains unclear. Germline V gene lookup returns CDR1 SGHAT and CDR2 FQNNGV. The CDR3 runs 14 residues. Trimming removed 5 bases from V and 4 bases from J, with 12 bases in between. CDR3 loop: CASSRGLPNQPQHF. The CDR3 nucleotides are TGTGCCAGCAGCCGGGGTCTCCCGAATCAGCCCCAGCATTTT.

The rearrangement links TRBV3-1 to TRBJ2-7; 9 nucleotides match TRBD1. There are 14 residues in the CDR3. From germline, CDR1 is LGHDT and CDR2 YNNKEL (reference sequence). V shed 7 bases and J 5 bases; nucleotides not matched to a gene: 9. The CDR3 bases are TGTGCCAGCAATCACCGGGACAGGGTCCACGAGCAGTACTTC. Protein: CASNHRDRVHEQYF.

The chain couples TRBV6-2 or TRBV6-3 to TRBJ2-5; tentatively, D is TRBD1 (5 bases). From germline, CDR1 is MNHEY and CDR2 SVGEGT. V lost 8 bases, J lost 4 bases, and 17 bases lay in between. This CDR3 region has 14 residues. The CDR3, as DNA: TGTGCCAGCGATCTAGTGGGGCTCCCAGAGACCCAGTACTTC. Encoded protein: CASDLVGLPETQYF.

On this clonotype: Since a much larger clone is just one base distant, this may be a read error. The V gene is TRBV24-1, the J gene TRBJ2-5, with 7 bases identical to TRBD1. The CDR3 sequence is 13 residues long. In germline, CDR1 is KGHDR, CDR2 SFDVKD. The CDR3 DNA follows: TGTGCCACCAGTGATGGGACAGTGGGGACCCGGTACTTC. It codes for CATSDGTVGTRYF.

By share, this clonotype ranks as medium-sized (0.01 to 0.1%). J is TRBJ1-1 and V is TRBV5-4, with 7 bases matching TRBD1. The CDR3 loop spans 13 amino acids. V lost 4 bases, J lost 4 bases, and 4 bases stayed unmatched. Looked up from germline, CDR1 is SGHNT and CDR2 is YYREEE (reference sequence). The CDR3: CASSLNRGTEAFF. The CDR3 coding sequence is TGTGCCAGCAGCCTAAACAGGGGCACTGAAGCTTTCTTT.

This clonotype has a handful of counts. The chain recombines TRBV10-3 with TRBJ2-5; 8 bases fit TRBD1. CDR3 length equals 17 residues. The germline CDR1 and CDR2 sequences are ENHRY and SYGVKD. With 0 bases clipped from V and 1 base from J, the junction kept 7 bases outside the gene matches. The CDR3: CAISESGGQVSQETQYF. CDR3 nucleotide sequence: TGTGCCATCAGTGAGTCTGGGGGACAGGTTAGCCAAGAGACCCAGTACTTC.

Judged by abundance, this clonotype is medium-sized (0.01 to 0.1%). This chain uses TRBV20-1 with TRBJ2-5, with a possible D match to TRBD1 (8 bases). Germline lookup yields CDR1 DFQATT and CDR2 SNEGSKA (reference sequence). Trimming left V 5 bases short and J 0 bases short, with 16 bases between. The CDR3 sequence is 15 residues long. DNA of the CDR3: TGCAGTGCTCAAGGACAGGGAGGGTACCAAGAGACCCAGTACTTC. Its protein is CSAQGQGGYQETQYF.

This clonotype was observed a handful of times. A much larger clonotype is one base distant, so this may be a read error. V gene TRBV5-1 combines with J gene TRBJ2-1, with 9 bases that match TRBD2. V trimming: 3 bases; J trimming: 7 bases; junction bases outside the gene matches: 11. This CDR3 region has 16 residues. The germline V gene has CDR1 SGHRS and CDR2 YFSETQ. In nucleotides, the CDR3 is TGCGCCAGCAGCTGGGGGGTAGCGGGGGTGAGTAATGAGCAGTTCTTC. This encodes CASSWGVAGVSNEQFF.

This clonotype came up many times. V usage is TRBV10-3 and J usage is TRBJ1-1, with D possibly being TRBD1 (5 bases). Per germline, CDR1 ENHRY and CDR2 SYGVKD. V was clipped by 4 bases and J by 5 bases, with 5 bases between them. The CDR3 consists of 11 residues. CDR3 in DNA: TGTGCCATCAGTGGGGGGACTGAAGCTTTCTTT. This encodes CAISGGTEAFF.

The chain carries TRBV7-2 and TRBJ1-2; unclear D gene. The germline V gene has CDR1 SGHTA and CDR2 FQGNSA. Trimming left V 2 bases short and J 2 bases short, with 12 bases between. This CDR3 spans 15 amino acids. The DNA of the CDR3 is TGTGCCAGCAGCTTATCGGTTTTGTCAAACTATGGCTACACCTTC. Translating it yields CASSLSVLSNYGYTF.

CDR3 in DNA: TGTGCCTGGAGTGTACGACTGGGGCAGTCCTACGAGCAGTACTTC. The encoded protein is CAWSVRLGQSYEQYF. The rearrangement links TRBV30 to TRBJ2-7, with a possible D match to TRBD1 (5 bases). Between the trimmed V and J ends, which lost 0 bases and 1 base, there was a span of 13 bases. CDR3 length: 15 amino acids. CDR1 and CDR2 (germline): GTSNPN, SVGIG (reference sequence).

This clonotype was found many times. The rearrangement uses TRBV19 and TRBJ1-2; D is possibly TRBD1 (6 bases). Trimming removed 7 bases from V and 1 base from J, with 22 bases in between. Germline lookup yields CDR1 LNHDA and CDR2 SQIVND (reference sequence). This CDR3 is built from 17 residues. In DNA, the CDR3 is TGTGCCAGTACCGGAAGGACGGGGGCCGTCTATAACTATGGCTACACCTTC. This encodes CASTGRTGAVYNYGYTF.

A remark on this clonotype: This may arise from a read error, as a much more abundant clone is one base away. The chain couples TRBV5-1 to TRBJ2-7, with D tentatively TRBD1 (6 bases). The V end was cut by 0 bases, the J end by 6 bases, with 10 bases between. The CDR3 has 13 residues. CDR1 SGHRS and CDR2 YFSETQ come from the germline V gene. The CDR3 region has the DNA TGCGCCAGCAGCTTGGCAGGGGTCGGCGAGCAGTACTTC. Translated: CASSLAGVGEQYF.

The chain couples TRBV5-5 to TRBJ1-3; no firm D call. The CDR3 extends over 15 amino acids. V lost 2 bases and J 0 bases, leaving 9 bases between the germline ends. The germline gives CDR1 SGHKS, CDR2 YYEKEE (reference sequence). The CDR3 spells CASSLRQSSGNTIYF. The CDR3 DNA reads TGTGCCAGCAGCTTAAGGCAGAGCTCTGGAAACACCATATATTTT.

About this clonotype itself: This may be a read error, as it is one base from a much larger clone. This chain uses TRBV4-1 with TRBJ2-3; D is perhaps TRBD2 (5 bases). CDR1 is MGHRA and CDR2 is YSYEKL in the germline V gene. The CDR3 contains 15 residues. The CDR3 DNA follows: TGCGCCAGCAGACCCACTAGTACTTGGGAAGATGCGCAGTATTTT. Its translation is CASRPTSTWEDAQYF.

In the case of this clonotype: This may come from a read error, since a much larger clone is one base off. The rearrangement joins TRBV15 to TRBJ2-1, with 8 positions matching TRBD1. V was pared by 7 bases and J by 9 bases, with 11 bases of the junction left unmatched. Germline-derived CDR1 and CDR2 are LNHNV and YYDKDF (reference sequence). The CDR3 is 14 amino acids. The CDR3 sequence: CATKNRQGTGEQFF. In DNA form, the CDR3 reads TGTGCCACCAAAAACAGACAGGGGACGGGTGAGCAGTTCTTC.

This clonotype was counted once. One end of the junction fails to match germline, which may point to a read error. The chain has TRBV9 and TRBJ2-7; 12 nucleotides line up with TRBD2. This CDR3 comprises 15 residues. Germline CDR1 is SGDLS and CDR2 is YYNGEE. CDR3 nucleotides: TGTGCCGGCAGCGCTAGCGGGAGGGGAGGGGACGAGCAGTACTTC. Amino acid sequence: CAGSASGRGGDEQYF.

In this sample, this clonotype is medium-sized. The V call is TRBV27, the J call TRBJ1-5; D remains unclear. Germline-derived CDR1 and CDR2 are MNHEY and SMNVEV (reference sequence). CDR3 length: 15 residues. Trimming removed 6 bases at V and 2 bases at J, with 14 bases between. In DNA, the CDR3 is TGTGCCAGCAGCCGCGACCTGGCGGGCAATCAGCCCCAGCATTTT. Translation gives CASSRDLAGNQPQHF.

As regards this clonotype: A read error may account for a junction end that differs from germline. The chain joins TRBV7-2 to TRBJ2-5, with 7 bases fitting TRBD2. Germline CDR1 is SGHTA and CDR2 is FQGNSA. The CDR3 consists of 14 residues. This chain's CDR3 is CASSNAGTKETQHF. The CDR3 DNA follows: TGTGCCAGCAGCAACGCGGGGACTAAAGAGACCCAGCACTTC.

With regard to this clonotype: Given a much more abundant clone one base away, this may be a read error. The chain employs TRBV7-2 and TRBJ2-7, with D perhaps TRBD1 or TRBD2 (6 bases each). The CDR3 is 14 residues long. Looked up from germline, CDR1 is SGHTA and CDR2 is FQGNSA. V was pared by 1 base and J by 9 bases, with 16 bases between. Here the CDR3 DNA reads TGTGCCAGCAGCTTAGTTGGGGGGCCGAACGGGCAGTACTTC. This encodes CASSLVGGPNGQYF. Complete variable domain (other parts from reference TRBV7-2 and TRBJ2-7): GAGVSQSPSNKVTEKGKDVELRCDPISGHTALYWYRQSLGQGLEFLIYFQGNSAPDKSGLPSDRFSAERTGGSVSTLTIQRTQQEDSAVYLCASSLVGGPNGQYFGPGTRLTVT.

This clonotype has a count of ten or more. The J gene is TRBJ1-1, the V gene TRBV18; D gene ambiguous. V was pared by 0 bases and J by 4 bases, with 12 bases between. The CDR3 consists of 15 residues. CDR1 KGHSH and CDR2 LQKENI come from the germline V gene. DNA for the CDR3: TGTGCCAGCTCACCACCGAGGGCGGAGAGCACTGAAGCTTTCTTT. It specifies CASSPPRAESTEAFF. Full variable domain (remainder filled in from reference TRBV18 and TRBJ1-1): NAGVMQNPRHLVRRRGQEARLRCSPMKGHSHVYWYRQLPEEGLKFMVYLQKENIIDESGMPKERFSAEFPKEGPSILRIQQVVRGDSAAYFCASSPPRAESTEAFFGQGTRLTVV.

Of note for this clonotype: This may be a read error, as it is one base from a much larger clone. This chain connects TRBV28 to TRBJ1-1, with D tentatively TRBD1 (5 bases). With 6 bases removed from V and 9 bases from J, the gap between germline ends came to 11 bases. There are 11 residues in the CDR3. Germline lookup yields CDR1 MDHEN and CDR2 SYDVKM. CDR3 region: CASSLKGKAFF. CDR3 in DNA: TGTGCCAGCAGCTTAAAGGGGAAAGCTTTCTTT.

Concerning this clonotype itself: This clone may be a read error of a much larger clone one base away. The V call is TRBV27, the J call TRBJ1-1; perhaps TRBD1 as D (6 bases). Trimming removed 6 bases at V and 4 bases at J, with 21 bases between. The germline gives CDR1 MNHEY, CDR2 SMNVEV (reference sequence). The CDR3 is 16 residues long. The CDR3 reads CASRQNRAGMSTEAFF. The DNA of the CDR3 is TGTGCCAGCAGGCAAAACAGGGCCGGGATGAGCACTGAAGCTTTCTTT.